A selection of T cell receptor beta chains follows, all from one sample in a study of read filtering for tumor transcriptome and immune sequencing. TCRdb re-called the reads through MiXCR, storing one row per CDR3 protein. The table lists approximately 60,000 distinct CDR3 sequences, more than 20% of them singletons. Sequenced: a population of CD138-negative cells sorted from bone marrow. Receptors were obtained from a donor over 35 with multiple myeloma. The CDR3 runs from the conserved cysteine through the conserved F or W. Fields, in order: J gene, V gene, clone size, D gene, CDR3 protein, CDR3 DNA. The D gene is left open where the match is weak. Clone sizes are given selectively: once, few, many, or a class where the clone is expanded.

J gene: TRBJ2-3
V gene: TRBV29-1
clone size: many
D gene: .
CDR3 protein: CSATTSTDTQYF
CDR3 DNA: TGCAGCGCAACGACTAGCACAGATACGCAGTATTTT

J gene: TRBJ1-1
V gene: TRBV5-1
clone size: many
D gene: TRBD1
CDR3 protein: CASSARTGGTGTEAFF
CDR3 DNA: TGCGCCAGCAGCGCCCGGACAGGGGGCACGGGCACTGAAGCTTTCTTT

J gene: TRBJ2-7
V gene: TRBV6-5
clone size: many
D gene: .
CDR3 protein: CASSYTGAEQYF
CDR3 DNA: TGTGCCAGCAGTTATACTGGGGCCGAGCAGTACTTC

J gene: TRBJ2-1
V gene: TRBV19
clone size: many
D gene: TRBD2
CDR3 protein: CATRLAGTNEQFF
CDR3 DNA: TGTGCCACCCGACTAGCGGGTACTAATGAGCAGTTCTTC

J gene: TRBJ2-5
V gene: TRBV11-2
clone size: .
D gene: TRBD1
CDR3 protein: CASRTYSGTGGGAQYF
CDR3 DNA: TGTGCCAGCAGAACTTACTCCGGGACAGGGGGAGGGGCCCAGTACTTC

J gene: TRBJ1-5
V gene: TRBV6-5
clone size: .
D gene: TRBD1
CDR3 protein: CATSLTGTGGQPQHF
CDR3 DNA: TGTGCCACCAGCCTAACCGGGACAGGGGGTCAGCCCCAGCATTTT

J gene: TRBJ1-1
V gene: TRBV29-1
clone size: .
D gene: .
CDR3 protein: CSVGSGDTEAFF
CDR3 DNA: TGCAGCGTTGGATCCGGGGACACTGAAGCTTTCTTT

J gene: TRBJ2-3
V gene: TRBV20-1
clone size: .
D gene: TRBD2
CDR3 protein: CSARTSGASTDTQYF
CDR3 DNA: TGCAGTGCTAGGACTAGCGGGGCTAGCACAGATACGCAGTATTTT

J gene: TRBJ2-5
V gene: TRBV12-3/TRBV12-4
clone size: few
D gene: .
CDR3 protein: CASSLLVNQETQYF
CDR3 DNA: TGTGCCAGCAGTTTACTGGTCAATCAAGAGACCCAGTACTTC

J gene: TRBJ2-1
V gene: TRBV29-1
clone size: many
D gene: TRBD1
CDR3 protein: CSISEQGAVNEQFF
CDR3 DNA: TGCAGCATATCGGAACAGGGGGCGGTTAATGAGCAGTTCTTC

J gene: TRBJ1-1
V gene: TRBV28
clone size: .
D gene: TRBD1
CDR3 protein: CASRTTGMNTEAFF
CDR3 DNA: TGTGCCAGCAGGACGACAGGGATGAACACTGAAGCTTTCTTT

J gene: TRBJ2-5
V gene: TRBV11-3
clone size: few
D gene: TRBD1
CDR3 protein: CASSVGQVEKETQYF
CDR3 DNA: TGTGCCAGCAGCGTGGGACAGGTAGAGAAAGAGACCCAGTACTTC

J gene: TRBJ2-3
V gene: TRBV20-1
clone size: many
D gene: .
CDR3 protein: CSARVGASTDTQYF
CDR3 DNA: TGCAGTGCTAGAGTTGGGGCTAGCACAGATACGCAGTATTTT

J gene: TRBJ1-4
V gene: TRBV5-1
clone size: many
D gene: TRBD1
CDR3 protein: CASSRAGQGNEKLFF
CDR3 DNA: TGCGCCAGCAGTCGCGCGGGACAGGGGAATGAAAAACTGTTTTTT

J gene: TRBJ1-1
V gene: TRBV7-9
clone size: .
D gene: .
CDR3 protein: CASSHYRTNTEAFF
CDR3 DNA: TGTGCCAGCAGCCACTACAGGACGAACACTGAAGCTTTCTTT

J gene: TRBJ1-3
V gene: TRBV5-1
clone size: .
D gene: .
CDR3 protein: CASSLGGRGNTIYF
CDR3 DNA: TGCGCCAGCAGCTTGGGGGGGCGTGGAAACACCATATATTTT

J gene: TRBJ2-1
V gene: TRBV20-1
clone size: many
D gene: .
CDR3 protein: CSARGADPYNEQFF
CDR3 DNA: TGCAGTGCTAGAGGGGCGGACCCCTACAATGAGCAGTTCTTC

J gene: TRBJ1-1
V gene: TRBV6-5
clone size: many
D gene: .
CDR3 protein: CASRLTGNTEAFF
CDR3 DNA: TGTGCCAGCAGGTTAACAGGGAACACTGAAGCTTTCTTT

J gene: TRBJ2-2
V gene: TRBV11-2
clone size: many
D gene: .
CDR3 protein: CASSAGTANTGELFF
CDR3 DNA: TGTGCCAGCAGCGCTGGGACCGCGAACACCGGGGAGCTGTTTTTT

J gene: TRBJ1-1
V gene: TRBV6-1
clone size: many
D gene: .
CDR3 protein: CASGVTGSGTEAFF
CDR3 DNA: TGTGCCAGCGGGGTTACAGGGAGCGGCACTGAAGCTTTCTTT

J gene: TRBJ2-7
V gene: TRBV9
clone size: many
D gene: .
CDR3 protein: CASSAEGGSLSYEQYF
CDR3 DNA: TGTGCCAGCAGCGCCGAAGGGGGGAGCCTTTCCTACGAGCAGTACTTC

J gene: TRBJ1-6
V gene: TRBV7-8
clone size: many
D gene: .
CDR3 protein: CASSLNPGNYNSPLHF
CDR3 DNA: TGTGCCAGCAGCTTAAATCCGGGAAACTATAATTCACCCCTCCACTTT

J gene: TRBJ2-6
V gene: TRBV6-1
clone size: many
D gene: .
CDR3 protein: CASIRDGRANVLTF
CDR3 DNA: TGTGCCAGCATCCGGGATGGTAGGGCCAACGTCCTGACTTTC

J gene: TRBJ2-2
V gene: TRBV11-2
clone size: .
D gene: TRBD2
CDR3 protein: CASSRASGGPGELFF
CDR3 DNA: TGTGCCAGCAGCCGAGCTAGCGGGGGGCCCGGGGAGCTGTTTTTT

J gene: TRBJ1-5
V gene: TRBV7-9
clone size: .
D gene: .
CDR3 protein: CASTQSLSGSPQHF
CDR3 DNA: TGTGCCAGCACCCAAAGTTTATCAGGATCGCCCCAGCATTTT

J gene: TRBJ2-1
V gene: TRBV10-3
clone size: few
D gene: .
CDR3 protein: CAISVGIGDEQFF
CDR3 DNA: TGTGCCATCAGTGTCGGAATCGGCGATGAGCAGTTCTTC

J gene: TRBJ2-5
V gene: TRBV24-1
clone size: many
D gene: TRBD2
CDR3 protein: CATSDQTREGETQYF
CDR3 DNA: TGTGCCACCAGTGATCAAACACGGGAGGGTGAGACCCAGTACTTC

J gene: TRBJ2-7
V gene: TRBV30
clone size: .
D gene: .
CDR3 protein: CAWSPLQVYEQYF
CDR3 DNA: TGTGCCTGGAGTCCCCTTCAGGTCTACGAGCAGTACTTC

J gene: TRBJ2-1
V gene: TRBV21-1
clone size: many
D gene: .
CDR3 protein: CASSNAAGLAGGLYNEQFF
CDR3 DNA: TGTGCCAGCAGCAACGCAGCGGGACTAGCGGGGGGGCTCTACAATGAGCAGTTCTTC